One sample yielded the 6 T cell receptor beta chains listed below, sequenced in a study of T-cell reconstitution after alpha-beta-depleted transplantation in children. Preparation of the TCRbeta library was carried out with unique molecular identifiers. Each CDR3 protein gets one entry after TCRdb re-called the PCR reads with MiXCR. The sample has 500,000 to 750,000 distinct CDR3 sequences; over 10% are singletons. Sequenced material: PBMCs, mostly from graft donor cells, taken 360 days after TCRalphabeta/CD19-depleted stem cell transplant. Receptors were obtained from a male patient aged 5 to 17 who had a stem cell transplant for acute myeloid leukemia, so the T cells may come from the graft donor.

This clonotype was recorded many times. CDR3 amino acids: CSVARPLDYEQYF. The CDR3 DNA follows: TGCAGCGTTGCTCGACCGCTCGACTACGAGCAGTACTTC. The V gene is TRBV29-1, the J gene TRBJ2-7; D gene ambiguous. Germline-derived CDR1 and CDR2 are SQVTM and ANQGSEA. The CDR3 totals 13 residues. V lost 4 bases, J lost 3 bases, and 13 bases lay in between.

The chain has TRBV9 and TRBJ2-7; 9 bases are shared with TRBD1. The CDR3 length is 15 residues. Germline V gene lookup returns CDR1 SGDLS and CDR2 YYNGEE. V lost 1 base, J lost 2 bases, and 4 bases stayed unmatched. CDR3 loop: CASSVQGQGAYEQYF. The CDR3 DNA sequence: TGTGCCAGCAGCGTACAGGGACAGGGCGCCTACGAGCAGTACTTC.

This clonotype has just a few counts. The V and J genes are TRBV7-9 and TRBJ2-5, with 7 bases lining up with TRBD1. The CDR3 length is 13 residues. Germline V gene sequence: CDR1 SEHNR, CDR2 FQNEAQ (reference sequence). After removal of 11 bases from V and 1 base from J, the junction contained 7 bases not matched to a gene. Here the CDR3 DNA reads TGTGCCGGCCGACAGGGTATCCAAGAGACCCAGTACTTC. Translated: CAGRQGIQETQYF.

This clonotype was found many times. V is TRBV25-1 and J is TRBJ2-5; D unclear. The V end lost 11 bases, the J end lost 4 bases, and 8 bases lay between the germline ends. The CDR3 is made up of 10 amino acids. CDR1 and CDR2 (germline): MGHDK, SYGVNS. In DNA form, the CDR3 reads TGTGCCTGCTCGAGAGAGACCCAGTACTTC. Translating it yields CACSRETQYF.

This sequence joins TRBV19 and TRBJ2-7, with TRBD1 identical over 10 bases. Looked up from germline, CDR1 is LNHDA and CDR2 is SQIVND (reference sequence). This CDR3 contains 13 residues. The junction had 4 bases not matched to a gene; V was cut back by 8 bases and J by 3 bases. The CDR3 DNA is TGTGCCAGTGGCCGGGACAGGGGCTACGAGCAGTACTTC. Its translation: CASGRDRGYEQYF.

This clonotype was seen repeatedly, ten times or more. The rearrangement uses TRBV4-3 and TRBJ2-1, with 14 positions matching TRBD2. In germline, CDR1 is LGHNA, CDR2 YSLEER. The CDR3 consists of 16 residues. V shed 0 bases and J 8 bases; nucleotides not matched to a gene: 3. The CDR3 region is CASSQEGLAGVHEQFF. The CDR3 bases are TGCGCCAGCAGCCAAGAGGGACTAGCGGGAGTCCATGAGCAGTTCTTC.